This is a list of T cell receptor beta chains from one sample in a study of T cell clonotyping in hematopoietic cell transplantation. TCRdb's copy holds only in-frame clones and misses some; the assay was immunoSEQ multiplex PCR. The data hold some 40,000 clones, with 94% observed a single time. The sample taken for sequencing was peripheral blood mononuclear cells. All receptors come from a woman in her 50s in good health. Some clones in this sample may be carry-over from other donors' samples. CDR3s include the opening cysteine and the closing phenylalanine or tryptophan. Each record gives: clone size, D gene, J gene, V gene, CDR3 DNA, CDR3 protein. D genes are given only for firm matches. Not all rows give a size; the values are once, few, many and, for expanded clones, a class.

- | TRBD1 | TRBJ1-6 | TRBV2 | TGTGCCAGCTCGAGGGACAGGGCTTTCTCGGGGGCCCTCCACTTT | CASSRDRAFSGALHF
- | - | TRBJ2-2 | TRBV27 | TGTGCCAGTTCGCCTGGGGGCGCCTCCACCGGGGAGCTGTTTTTT | CASSPGGASTGELFF
- | - | TRBJ2-4 | TRBV19 | TGTGCCAGTAGTATAGCATCCGGGGCTGCGGACATTCAGTACTTC | CASSIASGAADIQYF
- | TRBD1 | TRBJ1-6 | TRBV11-1 | TGTGCCAGCAGTTCCAGCCCAGGGGGATCACCCCTCCACTTT | CASSSSPGGSPLHF
- | - | TRBJ1-1 | TRBV11-2 | TGTGCCAGCAGCCTACAGGATTCGGCTTTCTTT | CASSLQDSAFF
once | - | TRBJ2-3 | TRBV6-4 | TGTGCCAGCAGTGCTATGGGAGATACGCAGTATTTT | CASSAMGDTQYF
- | - | TRBJ1-1 | TRBV25-1 | TGTGCCAGCCTAGACACCTTGAACACTGAAGCTTTCTTT | CASLDTLNTEAFF
- | - | TRBJ2-5 | TRBV28 | TGTGCCAGCAGGATTAAACGTCAAGAGACCCAGTACTTC | CASRIKRQETQYF
once | TRBD1 | TRBJ1-1 | TRBV7-3 | TGTGCCAGCAGCTTAGCCAGGGGGACTGAAGCTTTCTTT | CASSLARGTEAFF
- | TRBD1 | TRBJ2-2 | TRBV25-1 | TGTGCCAGCAGTCCCCACCGGACAGGGAACACCGGGGAGCTGTTTTTT | CASSPHRTGNTGELFF
- | - | TRBJ2-7 | TRBV2 | TGTGCCAGTGAACGGGGTTCCAAGCAGTACTTC | CASERGSKQYF